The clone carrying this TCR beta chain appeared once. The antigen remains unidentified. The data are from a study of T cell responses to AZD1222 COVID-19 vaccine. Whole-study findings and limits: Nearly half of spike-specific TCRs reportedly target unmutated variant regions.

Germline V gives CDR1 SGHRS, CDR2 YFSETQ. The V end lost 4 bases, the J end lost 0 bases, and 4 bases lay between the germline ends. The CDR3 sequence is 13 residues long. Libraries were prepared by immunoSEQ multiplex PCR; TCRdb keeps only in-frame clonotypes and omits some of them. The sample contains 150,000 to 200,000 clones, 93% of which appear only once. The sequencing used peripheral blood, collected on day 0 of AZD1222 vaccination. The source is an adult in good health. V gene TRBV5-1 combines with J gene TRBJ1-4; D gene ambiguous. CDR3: CASSAATNEKLFF. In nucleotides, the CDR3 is TGCGCCAGCAGCGCAGCAACTAATGAAAAACTGTTTTTT.